These T cell receptor beta chains were read from a single sample in a study of cytomegalovirus exposure and HLA in healthy donors. TCRdb's table, derived via immunoSEQ multiplex PCR, lists solely in-frame clones and lacks some. Of 200,000 to 250,000 clones listed, around four fifths are singletons. The sequencing input was PBMCs. The origin of the receptors is a middle-aged man in good health and CMV-seronegative. CDR3s include the opening cysteine and the closing phenylalanine or tryptophan. The D gene is left open where the match is weak. The listing skips clone size in some rows; elsewhere it reads once, few, many or a size class.

CDR3aa	CDR3nt	j_gene	abundance	v_gene	d_gene
CASSETPEGAHYEQYF	TGTGCCAGCAGTGAAACACCGGAGGGGGCACACTACGAGCAGTACTTC	TRBJ2-7	once	TRBV6-1	NA
CASRTGGGYTF	TGTGCCAGCAGGACAGGGGGGGGCTACACCTTC	TRBJ1-2	NA	TRBV2	TRBD1
CASRPPEGLYEQYF	TGTGCCAGCAGGCCCCCGGAGGGACTCTACGAGCAGTACTTC	TRBJ2-7	NA	TRBV28	NA
CASSGLAGGNTGELFF	TGTGCCAGCAGTGGACTAGCGGGGGGAAACACCGGGGAGCTGTTTTTT	TRBJ2-2	NA	TRBV9	TRBD2
CASSSRQPGTSGSRGDTQYF	TGTGCCAGCAGCTCTCGACAGCCCGGGACTAGCGGGAGCAGAGGGGATACGCAGTATTTT	TRBJ2-3	few	TRBV27	TRBD2
CASSLRLAGVHNEQFF	TGTGCCAGCAGCTTACGGCTAGCGGGAGTACACAATGAGCAGTTCTTC	TRBJ2-1	NA	TRBV7-3	TRBD2
CASSGVADRGTYNEQFF	TGTGCCAGCAGCGGTGTGGCGGACAGGGGAACTTACAATGAGCAGTTCTTC	TRBJ2-1	NA	TRBV5-4	TRBD1
CASSFRLLAENTGELFF	TGTGCCAGCAGCTTCCGCTTGCTAGCGGAGAACACCGGGGAGCTGTTTTTT	TRBJ2-2	NA	TRBV7-6	TRBD2
CASSQDRTAYEQYF	TGTGCCAGCAGCCAAGATAGGACAGCCTACGAGCAGTACTTC	TRBJ2-7	NA	TRBV14	NA
CASSLTSGSVYEQFF	TGTGCCAGCAGCCTTACTAGCGGGAGTGTCTATGAGCAGTTCTTC	TRBJ2-1	few	TRBV9	TRBD2
CASRRDRGATDTEAFF	TGTGCCAGTAGGCGGGACAGGGGAGCTACGGACACTGAAGCTTTCTTT	TRBJ1-1	NA	TRBV19	TRBD1
CASTPDRVGGYTF	TGTGCCAGTACCCCGGACAGGGTGGGTGGCTACACCTTC	TRBJ1-2	once	TRBV19	TRBD1
CASSRDRDYGYTF	TGTGCCAGCAGCCGTGACAGGGACTATGGCTACACCTTC	TRBJ1-2	once	TRBV11-1	TRBD1
CASSEGRDRVSNEQFF	TGTGCCAGCAGCGAGGGCCGGGACAGGGTATCCAATGAGCAGTTCTTC	TRBJ2-1	NA	TRBV9	TRBD1
CASSLGPGSYNEQFF	TGTGCCAGCAGTTTAGGACCGGGGTCCTACAATGAGCAGTTCTTC	TRBJ2-1	few	TRBV27	NA
CASSYGRFNEKLFF	TGTGCCAGCAGTTACGGCAGGTTTAATGAAAAACTGTTTTTT	TRBJ1-4	NA	TRBV6-5	NA
CSLAGEETQYF	TGCAGCCTCGCGGGAGAAGAGACCCAGTACTTC	TRBJ2-5	NA	TRBV29-1	TRBD2
CAISGGQHLAGGPVGNEQFF	TGTGCCATCAGCGGGGGACAGCATCTAGCGGGAGGGCCGGTGGGCAATGAGCAGTTCTTC	TRBJ2-1	NA	TRBV10-3	TRBD2
CASSFPGANVLTF	TGTGCCAGCAGCTTCCCGGGGGCCAACGTCCTGACTTTC	TRBJ2-6	few	TRBV7-3	NA
CASSSGTGGYEQYF	TGTGCCAGCAGCTCCGGGACAGGGGGGTACGAGCAGTACTTC	TRBJ2-7	once	TRBV6-5	TRBD1
CASSLYTSGSTGELFF	TGTGCCAGCAGCTTGTACACTAGCGGAAGCACCGGGGAGCTGTTTTTT	TRBJ2-2	few	TRBV5-6	TRBD2
CASSLRDNSYEQYF	TGTGCCAGCAGCTTAAGGGACAACTCCTACGAGCAGTACTTC	TRBJ2-7	once	TRBV7-6	NA
CASDRGGGFFGYTF	TGTGCCTCGGATCGAGGGGGCGGTTTTTTTGGCTACACCTTC	TRBJ1-2	NA	TRBV30	TRBD1
CASSNPRGANEKLFF	TGTGCCAGCAGCAACCCCAGGGGGGCTAATGAAAAACTGTTTTTT	TRBJ1-4	NA	TRBV27	TRBD1
CARSLAGTGSYEQYF	TGTGCCAGAAGCTTGGCCGGGACAGGATCCTACGAGCAGTACTTC	TRBJ2-7	NA	TRBV5-3	TRBD1
CASSLRSGELFF	TGCGCCAGCAGCTTGCGTTCCGGGGAGCTGTTTTTT	TRBJ2-2	once	TRBV5-1	NA
CASRKASSSYNEQFF	TGTGCCAGCAGGAAGGCCTCTAGCTCCTACAATGAGCAGTTCTTC	TRBJ2-1	once	TRBV7-9	NA
CASSPEGGPTDTQYF	TGTGCCAGCTCCCCTGAGGGCGGCCCCACAGATACGCAGTATTTT	TRBJ2-3	once	TRBV9	NA
CASTVGGGTDTQYF	TGTGCCAGCACAGTGGGCGGGGGCACAGATACGCAGTATTTT	TRBJ2-3	NA	TRBV6-4	NA
CASSLATGVGAFF	TGTGCCAGCAGCTTAGCGACAGGGGTCGGAGCTTTCTTT	TRBJ1-1	NA	TRBV7-9	TRBD1
CASSLRGLAARGEQFF	TGTGCCAGTAGCCTCAGGGGGCTAGCGGCGAGGGGTGAGCAGTTCTTC	TRBJ2-1	NA	TRBV19	NA
CASSDDILGANVLTF	TGTGCCAGTAGTGATGACATACTGGGGGCCAACGTCCTGACTTTC	TRBJ2-6	NA	TRBV19	NA
CASSETSGGLREQYF	TGTGCCAGCAGCGAGACTAGCGGGGGCCTTCGGGAGCAGTACTTC	TRBJ2-7	few	TRBV9	TRBD2
CAIRGTYSYNEQFF	TGTGCCATCAGGGGCACTTACTCCTACAATGAGCAGTTCTTC	TRBJ2-1	NA	TRBV10-3	NA
CASSLSGEQYF	TGTGCCAGCAGCTTGTCGGGGGAGCAGTACTTC	TRBJ2-7	NA	TRBV5-6	NA
CAIRIQENTEAFF	TGTGCCATCAGGATACAGGAGAACACTGAAGCTTTCTTT	TRBJ1-1	NA	TRBV10-3	NA
CASSLQGGNTEAFF	TGTGCCAGCAGCTTACAGGGAGGGAACACTGAAGCTTTCTTT	TRBJ1-1	NA	TRBV11-3	NA
CASSGSGHNTSGSLYEQYF	TGTGCCAGCAGCGGATCGGGACACAATACTAGCGGGAGCCTCTACGAGCAGTACTTC	TRBJ2-7	NA	TRBV21-1	NA
CASSFGASGTETQYF	TGTGCCAGCAGTTTTGGGGCTAGCGGGACAGAGACCCAGTACTTC	TRBJ2-5	once	TRBV27	TRBD2
CASSIGTGSFF	TGTGCCAGCAGCATCGGGACTGGGAGCTTCTTT	TRBJ1-1	NA	TRBV21-1	NA
CASSAGQGVNEQFF	TGTGCCAGCAGCGCCGGACAGGGCGTCAATGAGCAGTTCTTC	TRBJ2-1	NA	TRBV9	TRBD1
CASSGGLAGGTDTQYF	TGCGCCAGCAGCGGCGGACTAGCGGGAGGAACAGATACGCAGTATTTT	TRBJ2-3	NA	TRBV5-1	TRBD2
CASSTLGWRQSGGETQYF	TGTGCCAGCAGCACCCTCGGGTGGCGGCAAAGCGGAGGGGAGACCCAGTACTTC	TRBJ2-5	few	TRBV7-2	NA
CASSSTAYEQYF	TGTGCCAGTAGTTCGACAGCCTACGAGCAGTACTTC	TRBJ2-7	NA	TRBV19	NA
CAWSPMGSGDTQYF	TGTGCCTGGAGTCCCATGGGGAGTGGGGATACGCAGTATTTT	TRBJ2-3	NA	TRBV30	NA
CASSLGLGEGNEQFF	TGTGCCAGCAGTTTAGGGCTGGGGGAGGGCAATGAGCAGTTCTTC	TRBJ2-1	NA	TRBV28	TRBD2
CASGPRENTGELFF	TGTGCTAGTGGTCCTCGGGAGAACACCGGGGAGCTGTTTTTT	TRBJ2-2	NA	TRBV12-5	NA
CASSLGLAGVTDTQYF	TGCGCCAGCAGCTTGGGACTAGCGGGAGTTACAGATACGCAGTATTTT	TRBJ2-3	NA	TRBV5-1	TRBD2
CASSIGTGALEQYF	TGTGCCAGTAGCATTGGGACGGGAGCCTTAGAGCAGTACTTC	TRBJ2-7	NA	TRBV19	NA
CAGDRTGVSDTQYF	TGTGCCGGGGACCGGACAGGGGTGTCAGATACGCAGTATTTT	TRBJ2-3	NA	TRBV30	TRBD1
CASSPAETGEKLFF	TGTGCCAGCAGCCCAGCAGAGACCGGGGAAAAACTGTTTTTT	TRBJ1-4	NA	TRBV7-9	NA
CASSFDRAAEAFF	TGTGCCAGCAGCTTCGACAGGGCGGCTGAAGCTTTCTTT	TRBJ1-1	NA	TRBV7-8	TRBD1
CASSFRGTRVYEQYF	TGTGCCAGCAGTTTTAGGGGAACCAGGGTGTACGAGCAGTACTTC	TRBJ2-7	few	TRBV28	NA